The 25 T cell receptor beta chains listed next were all sequenced from one sample in a study of technical replicates of blood from a handful of donors. TCRdb's table, derived via immunoSEQ multiplex PCR, lists solely in-frame clones and lacks some. The sample lists approximately 81,000 clones, 90% to 96% occurring once. Sequencing input: T cells isolated from PBMCs. These TCRs come from a human donor in good health.

The chain combines TRBV5-1 with TRBJ1-4, with unresolved D. Trimming cost V 0 bases and J 2 bases, with 11 bases left between them. There are 16 residues in the CDR3. The V gene's germline CDR1 is SGHRS and CDR2 YFSETQ. CDR3 sequence reads: CASSLDGLSTNEKLFF. The CDR3, as DNA: TGCGCCAGCAGCTTGGATGGGCTATCGACTAATGAAAAACTGTTTTTT.

The chain uses TRBV29-1 and TRBJ2-7; 7 bases fit TRBD2. Germline-derived CDR1 and CDR2 are SQVTM and ANQGSEA. The CDR3 sequence is 15 residues long. V was pared by 5 bases and J by 4 bases, with 14 bases of the junction left unmatched. CDR3 sequence (DNA): TGCAGCGTTACACCCGGGAGCGGGGATAGGTACGAGCAGTACTTC. It specifies CSVTPGSGDRYEQYF.

The CDR3 here is CASRTGTTPTGELFF. The DNA of the CDR3 is TGTGCCAGCAGGACCGGGACAACTCCGACCGGGGAGCTGTTTTTT. The genes are TRBV25-1 and TRBJ2-2; D might be TRBD1 (6 bases). Germline CDR1 and CDR2: MGHDK and SYGVNS. Trimming took off 6 bases at V and 5 bases at J, with 16 bases between the two ends. This CDR3 is built from 15 residues.

V usage is TRBV6-1 and J usage is TRBJ2-1; no firm D call. In germline, CDR1 is MNHNS, CDR2 SASEGT. The CDR3 runs 13 residues. Trimming removed 10 bases from V and 0 bases from J, with 10 bases in between. CDR3 sequence reads: CATLPRSYNEQFF. CDR3 DNA: TGTGCCACCCTTCCTCGCTCCTACAATGAGCAGTTCTTC.

This clone was seen a single time. The V gene is TRBV28, the J gene TRBJ2-4; 7 nucleotides line up with TRBD1. The germline V gene encodes CDR1 MDHEN and CDR2 SYDVKM. Unmatched junction bases numbered 2, after V lost 2 bases and J lost 7 bases. There are 13 residues in the CDR3. The CDR3 DNA follows: TGTGCCAGCAGTTTAGGGACAGCCAACATTCAGTACTTC. This codes for CASSLGTANIQYF.

CDR3 loop: CASSLTNSGPGNTIYF. The CDR3 region has the DNA TGTGCCAGCAGCTTGACCAATTCGGGTCCAGGAAACACCATATATTTT. The chain couples TRBV7-2 to TRBJ1-3; D unresolved. The V end lost 3 bases, the J end lost 4 bases, and 16 bases lay between the germline ends. CDR3 length equals 16 residues. Per the germline V gene, CDR1 is SGHTA and CDR2 is FQGNSA.

This chain uses TRBV7-8 with TRBJ1-1; maybe TRBD1 (5 bases). The germline V gene has CDR1 SGHVS and CDR2 FQNEAQ. This CDR3 comprises 14 residues. The V end lost 4 bases, the J end lost 5 bases, and 14 bases lay between the germline ends. CDR3 nucleotides: TGTGCCAGCAGCTCCAGGGATTTTTTGACTGAAGCTTTCTTT. Its protein product is CASSSRDFLTEAFF.

J is TRBJ2-3 and V is TRBV29-1; 10 bases are shared with TRBD1. The V gene's germline CDR1 is SQVTM and CDR2 ANQGSEA. After removal of 6 bases from V and 2 bases from J, the junction contained 5 bases not matched to a gene. This CDR3 region has 14 residues. The CDR3 coding sequence is TGCAGCGTCCTAGGGACAGGGGCCACAGATACGCAGTATTTT. It translates to CSVLGTGATDTQYF.

J is TRBJ2-7 and V is TRBV6-5; 10 nucleotides align to TRBD2. Germline CDR1 is MNHEY and CDR2 is SVGAGI. The CDR3 length is 12 residues. V shed 8 bases, J shed 6 bases, and the junction held 4 bases outside the gene matches. The CDR3 DNA is TGTGCCAGCGGGTTAGCGGGAGGCGAGCAGTACTTC. Amino acids: CASGLAGGEQYF.

The CDR3 region is CASRDRAGNTIYF. The CDR3 coding sequence is TGTGCCAGCAGAGACAGGGCTGGAAACACCATATATTTT. The chain links TRBV9 to TRBJ1-3; 7 bases are a match to TRBD1. Germline lookup yields CDR1 SGDLS and CDR2 YYNGEE. With 5 bases clipped from V and 2 bases from J, the junction kept 1 base outside the gene matches. The CDR3 sequence is 13 residues long. Using reference TRBV9 and TRBJ1-3 for the parts outside the CDR3, the full variable domain is DSGVTQTPKHLITATGQRVTLRCSPRSGDLSVYWYQQSLDQGLQFLIQYYNGEERAKGNILERFSAQQFPDLHSELNLSSLELGDSALYFCASRDRAGNTIYFGEGSWLTVV.

The chain recombines TRBV29-1 with TRBJ1-1; D not resolved. V shed 4 bases and J shed 3 bases, with 12 bases lying between them. Germline values: CDR1 SQVTM, CDR2 ANQGSEA. The length of the CDR3 is 13 residues. CDR3 loop: CSVGSDYYTEAFF. The CDR3 DNA reads TGCAGCGTTGGGTCCGACTATTACACTGAAGCTTTCTTT.

This clone was picked up a small number of times. This chain uses TRBV7-7 with TRBJ2-5, with D possibly TRBD2 on 6 matching bases. Germline V gene data show CDR1 as SSHAT and CDR2 as FNYEAQ (reference sequence). Between the trimmed V and J ends, which lost 4 bases and 3 bases, there was a span of 12 bases. The CDR3 sequence is 14 residues long. The CDR3 nucleotides are TGTGCCAGCAGCTCCCGGGACTTCAAAGAGACCCAGTACTTC. It codes for CASSSRDFKETQYF.

The chain is built from TRBV13 and TRBJ2-3; D not certain. Germline lookup yields CDR1 PRHDT and CDR2 FYEKMQ (reference sequence). Trimming removed 5 bases from V and 4 bases from J, with 16 bases in between. CDR3 length: 15 amino acids. For the CDR3, the DNA is TGTGCCAGCAGCCCGCAACGCAGTCCTGCAGATACGCAGTATTTT. Amino acids: CASSPQRSPADTQYF.

The rearrangement uses TRBV30 and TRBJ1-2, with a possible D match to TRBD1 (6 bases). Deletions cut 2 bases from V and 7 bases from J, with 14 bases between. The CDR3 covers 13 residues. Germline values: CDR1 GTSNPN, CDR2 SVGIG (reference sequence). The DNA for the CDR3 is TGTGCCTGGAGTACGGGGGGGCGCTCTGGCTACACCTTC. Protein: CAWSTGGRSGYTF.

Concerning this clone itself: The germline gene is not matched at one end of the junction; a read error may be the cause. The rearrangement uses TRBV7-2 and TRBJ1-4; D unresolved. This CDR3 comprises 20 residues. Germline lookup yields CDR1 SGHTA and CDR2 FQGNSA. The CDR3 protein is CASSVASLAGLIATNEKLFF. In nucleotides, the CDR3 is TGTGCCAGCAGCGTAGCCTCCCTGGCAGGACTAATAGCAACTAATGAAAAACTGTTTTTT.

The rearrangement uses TRBV7-3 and TRBJ2-3; D is perhaps TRBD2 (5 bases). CDR3 size: 13 residues. The germline V gene has CDR1 SGHTA and CDR2 FQGTGA. Trimming took 10 bases from V and 3 from J, leaving 14 bases between them. The CDR3 reads CATAAGGTDTQYF. DNA for the CDR3: TGTGCCACCGCCGCTGGCGGGACAGATACGCAGTATTTT. Full variable domain (remainder filled in from reference TRBV7-3 and TRBJ2-3): GAGVSQTPSNKVTEKGKYVELRCDPISGHTALYWYRQSLGQGPEFLIYFQGTGAADDSGLPNDRFFAVRPEGSVSTLKIQRTERGDSAVYLCATAAGGTDTQYFGPGTRLTVL.

The chain has TRBV5-1 and TRBJ1-1; 7 bases match TRBD1. The J segment lost 5 bases and the V segment lost 6 bases, leaving 10 bases of the junction unmatched. The CDR3 spans 14 residues. Germline loops: CDR1 SGHRS, CDR2 YFSETQ. The CDR3 loop reads CASILETGVTEAFF. The CDR3 DNA reads as TGCGCCAGCATCCTAGAAACAGGGGTAACTGAAGCTTTCTTT.

This clone was seen once. The rearrangement links TRBV9 to TRBJ2-5, with 10 bases identical to TRBD1. This CDR3 comprises 15 residues. Germline V gene data show CDR1 as SGDLS and CDR2 as YYNGEE. With V trimmed by 1 base and J by 8 bases, 8 bases remained unmatched. This CDR3 is CASSVQEDRGNTQYF. The CDR3 DNA is TGTGCCAGCAGCGTACAAGAGGACAGGGGGAATACCCAGTACTTC.

The chain joins TRBV15 to TRBJ1-3, with TRBD1 matching over 7 bases. Germline trimming cut 0 bases from V and 3 bases from J; bases unmatched to any gene: 2. The germline CDR1 and CDR2 sequences are LNHNV and YYDKDF (reference sequence). The CDR3 spans 15 residues. The CDR3 DNA sequence: TGTGCCACCAGCAGAGAAGGGACAGTTGGAAACACCATATATTTT. It specifies CATSREGTVGNTIYF. Based on the CDR3 plus reference TRBV15 and TRBJ1-3, the full variable domain is DAMVIQNPRYQVTQFGKPVTLSCSQTLNHNVMYWYQQKSSQAPKLLFHYYDKDFNNEADTPDNFQSRRPNTSFCFLDIRSPGLGDTAMYLCATSREGTVGNTIYFGEGSWLTVV.

This clone was recorded once. The rearrangement uses TRBV28 and TRBJ1-5; 7 bases map to TRBD1. Germline CDR1 MDHEN, CDR2 SYDVKM. V was clipped by 6 bases and J by 6 bases; unmatched bases: 11. This CDR3 spans 15 amino acids. The CDR3 DNA follows: TGTGCCAGCAGGACCGGGACAGCTTTTGGTCAGCCCCAGCATTTT. Encoded protein: CASRTGTAFGQPQHF.

This chain joins TRBV28 and TRBJ1-1, with 8 positions matching TRBD1. The germline V gene has CDR1 MDHEN and CDR2 SYDVKM. This CDR3 is 13 amino acids long. Losses at the gene ends were 3 bases for V and 11 bases for J; bases not matched to a gene: 8. The DNA for the CDR3 is TGTGCCAGCAGTTTCCAGGGGGCGCAGTGGGCTTTCTTT. Protein product: CASSFQGAQWAFF.

The V and J genes are TRBV11-2 and TRBJ2-1; 10 bases fit TRBD2. V gave up 5 bases and J gave up 9 bases; unmatched junction bases: 7. CDR1 and CDR2 from the germline V gene are SGHAT and FQNNGV. The CDR3 totals 14 residues. The CDR3 sequence: CASSALAGAPEQFF. As DNA, the CDR3 is TGTGCCAGCAGCGCCCTAGCGGGAGCCCCTGAGCAGTTCTTC.

This sequence joins TRBV4-1 and TRBJ2-1; TRBD1 is a possible D gene (6 bases). CDR3 size: 15 residues. Trimming took 4 bases from V and 7 from J, leaving 17 bases between them. Germline assignment: CDR1 MGHRA and CDR2 YSYEKL. Here the CDR3 reads CASSPGYRVRNEQFF. The CDR3 DNA reads as TGCGCCAGCAGCCCCGGATACAGGGTTCGGAATGAGCAGTTCTTC.

V usage is TRBV2 and J usage is TRBJ2-5; D not resolved. Germline lookup yields CDR1 SNHLY and CDR2 FYNNEI. This CDR3 spans 12 amino acids. Trimming took 7 bases from V and 1 from J, leaving 7 bases between them. This CDR3 reads CASNTAQETQYF. The CDR3 DNA sequence: TGTGCCAGCAATACAGCCCAAGAGACCCAGTACTTC.

This clone has only a few counts. V gene TRBV19 combines with J gene TRBJ1-1; D may be TRBD1 (6 bases). The CDR3 is 13 amino acids. Germline CDR1 and CDR2: LNHDA and SQIVND (reference sequence). V was clipped by 7 bases and J by 5 bases, with 14 bases between them. The CDR3 DNA follows: TGTGCCAGTATCGTCAGGGGCCAGACTGAAGCTTTCTTT. The encoded protein is CASIVRGQTEAFF.